These 9 T cell receptor beta chains originate from one sample sequenced in a study of T cell responses to AZD1222 COVID-19 vaccine. Using immunoSEQ multiplex PCR, the repertoire was profiled, and TCRdb retains in-frame clones only, with some absent. This repertoire shows roughly 150,000 clones, 85% to 95% found once; its top ten account for 5.1%. Sequenced here: peripheral blood, sampled 28 days after the second AZD1222 dose. Every receptor here comes from an adult who received the AZD1222 COVID-19 vaccine.

This clone occurred a few times. This chain joins TRBV30 and TRBJ1-4; D perhaps matches TRBD1 (6 bases). This CDR3 is built from 14 residues. CDR1 and CDR2 from the germline V gene are GTSNPN and SVGIG (reference sequence). V lost 2 bases to trimming and J lost 7 bases, with 14 bases between them. The CDR3 sequence: CAWSRRQALEKLFF. Written as DNA, the CDR3 is TGTGCCTGGAGTAGGAGACAGGCTCTTGAAAAACTGTTTTTT.

This sequence joins TRBV9 and TRBJ2-1; TRBD2 aligns across 8 bases. This CDR3 spans 16 amino acids. Losses at the gene ends were 0 bases for V and 2 bases for J; bases not matched to a gene: 4. Germline loops: CDR1 SGDLS, CDR2 YYNGEE. The CDR3 coding sequence is TGTGCCAGCAGCGTAGATAGCGGGAACGCCTACAATGAGCAGTTCTTC. The encoded protein is CASSVDSGNAYNEQFF.

The J gene is TRBJ2-7, the V gene TRBV12-3 or TRBV12-4; 7 positions match TRBD2. J lost 2 bases, V lost 8 bases, and 6 bases had no gene match. The CDR3 is made up of 13 amino acids. The CDR3 is CASSAGGTYEQYF. The CDR3 nucleotides are TGTGCCAGCTCCGCCGGGGGGACCTACGAGCAGTACTTC.

The rearrangement links TRBV6-5 to TRBJ1-2; possibly TRBD1 for D (5 bases). This CDR3 region has 12 residues. Germline V gene sequence: CDR1 MNHEY, CDR2 SVGAGI. Between the trimmed V and J ends, which lost 6 bases and 8 bases, there was a span of 13 bases. CDR3 amino acids: CASSRDVRGYTF. The CDR3 coding sequence is TGTGCCAGCAGCCGGGACGTTCGGGGCTACACCTTC.

J is TRBJ2-1 and V is TRBV19; TRBD2 matches at 8 bases. V gave up 6 bases and J gave up 6 bases; unmatched junction bases: 4. This CDR3 has 13 residues. Looked up from germline, CDR1 is LNHDA and CDR2 is SQIVND (reference sequence). The CDR3 is CASSRGLVNEQFF. The CDR3 DNA reads TGTGCCAGTAGCCGGGGACTAGTCAATGAGCAGTTCTTC.

This chain links TRBV5-1 with TRBJ2-5, with 9 nucleotides matching TRBD1. CDR1 is SGHRS, CDR2 YFSETQ, per germline. The CDR3 covers 15 residues. Trimming took 3 bases from V and 2 from J; bases not matched to a gene: 5. CDR3: CASSYRTGDQETQYF. CDR3 nucleotides: TGCGCCAGCAGCTACCGGACAGGGGATCAAGAGACCCAGTACTTC.

This chain links TRBV2 with TRBJ2-5; 9 nucleotides match TRBD2. Germline CDR1 is SNHLY and CDR2 is FYNNEI. V was pared by 8 bases and J by 2 bases, with 9 bases of the junction left unmatched. This CDR3 spans 15 amino acids. The CDR3 bases are TGTGCCAGCGGACTGACTAGCGGCATTCAAGAGACCCAGTACTTC. Translating gives CASGLTSGIQETQYF.

This clone was observed once. The V and J genes are TRBV29-1 and TRBJ1-1; D is perhaps TRBD1 (5 bases). The CDR3 spans 13 residues. The V and J ends lost 6 bases and 1 base respectively, with 12 bases between them. The V gene's germline CDR1 is SQVTM and CDR2 ANQGSEA. The DNA for the CDR3 is TGCAGCGTAAAATCGACAGCGAACACTGAAGCTTTCTTT. Translating gives CSVKSTANTEAFF.

In nucleotides, the CDR3 is TGTGCCAGTAGTTCTCGGACAGGGCCTAATGAAAAACTGTTTTTT. Residues: CASSSRTGPNEKLFF. The chain joins TRBV19 to TRBJ1-4, with 8 bases identical to TRBD1. CDR3 size: 15 residues. With 5 bases clipped from V and 3 bases from J, the junction kept 5 bases outside the gene matches. Germline assignment: CDR1 LNHDA and CDR2 SQIVND (reference sequence).